This T cell receptor (beta chain) was retrieved from a study of Tregs in tolerant kidney transplant recipients. Profiling relied on immunoSEQ multiplex PCR, and the TCRdb table lists in-frame clones only, not all of them. The sample contains about 240,000 clones, about 80% of which appear only once. CDR1 is WSHSY, CDR2 SAAADI, per germline. The CDR3 loop spans 14 amino acids. With 5 bases clipped from V and 5 bases from J, the junction kept 1 base outside the gene matches. CD4+CD25+CD127- Tregs, CD4+CD25- non-Tregs, CD4 and CD8 cells were sorted. The origin of this receptor is a human donor in good health. Sequencing input: CD4+ T cells from blood. This rearrangement joins TRBV10-2 to TRBJ2-1; 12 bases line up with TRBD2. The CDR3 region has the DNA TGCGCCAGCAGTCTAGCGGGAGGGGACAATGAGCAGTTCTTC. Amino acids: CASSLAGGDNEQFF.